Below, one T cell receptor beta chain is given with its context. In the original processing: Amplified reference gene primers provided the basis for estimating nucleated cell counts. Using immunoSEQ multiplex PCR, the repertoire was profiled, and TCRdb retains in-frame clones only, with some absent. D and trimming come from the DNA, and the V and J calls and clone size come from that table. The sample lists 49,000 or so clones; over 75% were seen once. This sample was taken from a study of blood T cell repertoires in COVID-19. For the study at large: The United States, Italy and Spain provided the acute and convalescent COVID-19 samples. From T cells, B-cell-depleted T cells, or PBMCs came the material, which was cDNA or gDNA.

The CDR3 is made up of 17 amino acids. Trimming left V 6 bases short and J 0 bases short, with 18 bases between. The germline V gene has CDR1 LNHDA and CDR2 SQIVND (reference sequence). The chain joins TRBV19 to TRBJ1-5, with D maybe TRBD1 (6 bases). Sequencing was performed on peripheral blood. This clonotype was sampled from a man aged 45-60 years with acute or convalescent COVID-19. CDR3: CASRPTGTPYSNQPQHF. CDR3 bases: TGTGCCAGTAGGCCCACCGGGACACCATATAGCAATCAGCCCCAGCATTTT. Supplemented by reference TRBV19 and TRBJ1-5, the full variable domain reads DGGITQSPKYLFRKEGQNVTLSCEQNLNHDAMYWYRQDPGQGLRLIYYSQIVNDFQKGDIAEGYSVSREKKESFPLTVTSAQKNPTAFYLCASRPTGTPYSNQPQHFGDGTRLSIL.